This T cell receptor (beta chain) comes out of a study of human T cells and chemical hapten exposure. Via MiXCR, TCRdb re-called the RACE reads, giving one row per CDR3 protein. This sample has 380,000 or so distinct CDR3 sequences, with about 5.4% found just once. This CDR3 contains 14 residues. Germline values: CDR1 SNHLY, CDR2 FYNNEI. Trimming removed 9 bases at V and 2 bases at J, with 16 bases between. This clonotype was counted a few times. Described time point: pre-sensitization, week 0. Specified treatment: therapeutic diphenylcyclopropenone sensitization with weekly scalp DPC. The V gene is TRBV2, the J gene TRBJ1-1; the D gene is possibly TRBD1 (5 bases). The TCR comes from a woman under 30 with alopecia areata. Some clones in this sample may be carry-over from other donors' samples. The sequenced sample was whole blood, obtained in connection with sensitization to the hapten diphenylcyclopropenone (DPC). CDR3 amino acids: CASSGMGGNTEAFF. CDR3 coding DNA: TGTGCCAGTTCCGGGATGGGGGGTAACACTGAAGCTTTCTTT.